Listed below are T cell receptor beta chains from one sample, sequenced in a study of blood T cell repertoires in COVID-19. Assay used: immunoSEQ multiplex PCR; TCRdb lists only in-frame clones, some missing. The sample yields about 240,000 clones, around 90% seen once. Material for sequencing was peripheral blood. The receptors were gathered from a woman in her 70s with active or convalescent COVID-19. The CDR3 runs from the conserved cysteine through the conserved F or W.

CDR3	V	J
CASSLDGRTNQPQHF	TRBV5-1	TRBJ1-5
CASSTQGGGYTF	TRBV27	TRBJ1-2
CASSQDRQTKQFF	TRBV4-3	TRBJ2-1
CASSQDGTGDEKLFF	TRBV4-3	TRBJ1-4
CASRRDSNYGYTF	TRBV12-3/TRBV12-4	TRBJ1-2
CASSPRTGDNSPLHF	TRBV18	TRBJ1-6
CASSVGVGQGGGQPQHF	TRBV9	TRBJ1-5
CSVEGQVGYTF	TRBV29-1	TRBJ1-2
CASSLSQGLYEQYF	TRBV11-2	TRBJ2-7
CASSLAGGREKLFF	TRBV7-2	TRBJ1-4
CASSYRETQYF	TRBV12-3/TRBV12-4	TRBJ2-5
CAISPQGAGQPQHF	TRBV10-3	TRBJ1-5
CSASVPGQAGKLFF	TRBV20-1	TRBJ1-4
CASSQEEGHRGMGGNQPQHF	TRBV4-1	TRBJ1-5
CASSELDRGGQPQHF	TRBV6-1	TRBJ1-5
CASSGTEGITGELFF	TRBV5-1	TRBJ2-2
CASSLKPQGSGELFF	TRBV7-3	TRBJ2-2
CASSPWTSKLAGGNEQYF	TRBV7-2	TRBJ2-7